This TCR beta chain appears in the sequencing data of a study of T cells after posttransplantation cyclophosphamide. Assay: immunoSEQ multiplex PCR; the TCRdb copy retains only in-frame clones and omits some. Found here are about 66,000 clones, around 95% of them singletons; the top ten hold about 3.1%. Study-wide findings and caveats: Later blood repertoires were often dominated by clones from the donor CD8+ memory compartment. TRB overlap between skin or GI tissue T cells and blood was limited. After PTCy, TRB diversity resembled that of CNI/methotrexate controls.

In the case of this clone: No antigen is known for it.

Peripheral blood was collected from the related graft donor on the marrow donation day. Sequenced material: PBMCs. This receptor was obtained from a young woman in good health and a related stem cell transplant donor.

Here the CDR3 DNA reads TGTGCCAGCAGTGAAGTTCGCAGGGGGCGGACTGAAGCTTTCTTT. It yields the protein CASSEVRRGRTEAFF. The chain is built from TRBV6-1 and TRBJ1-1; 8 positions agree with TRBD1. Germline assignment: CDR1 MNHNS and CDR2 SASEGT. This CDR3 has 15 residues. After removal of 1 base from V and 5 bases from J, the junction contained 6 bases not matched to a gene.